This T cell receptor beta chain was profiled in a study of blood T cells in healthy people across ages. Findings and caveats of the study: Roughly linear age-related decline in beta diversity appeared, significant by age around 38.

CDR1 and CDR2 from the germline V gene are MGHRA and YSYEKL. This CDR3 comprises 13 residues. Trimming left V 3 bases short and J 6 bases short, with 11 bases between. Using a J-beta primer mix together with a sample-barcoded 5' primer, a second PCR was run for 7 to 11 cycles. TCRdb re-called the 5' RACE reads with MiXCR, one entry per CDR3 protein. The data hold about 1.1 million distinct CDR3 sequences, with around two fifths observed a single time. This clonotype was recorded a few times. Its antigen is unknown. The V gene is TRBV4-1, the J gene TRBJ1-1; D call uncertain. This receptor was obtained from a man aged 18-30 years in good health. What was sequenced was blood. For the CDR3, the DNA is TGCGCCAGCAGCCAGCTCGGGGTCCCTGAAGCTTTCTTT. Translating gives CASSQLGVPEAFF.